This T cell receptor (beta chain) came from a study of cytomegalovirus exposure and HLA in healthy donors. Whole-study findings and limits: Most subjects' HLA-A and HLA-B alleles were reportedly predicted from TCR beta sequences. TCR beta chains numbering under 200 were designated cytomegalovirus-associated.

The CDR3 is made up of 17 amino acids. Germline CDR1 and CDR2: MNHNS and SASEGT. J gave up 0 bases and V 0 bases, and 7 bases lay outside the gene matches. The PCR employed 60 Vbeta primers together with 13 Jbeta primers. Only in-frame clones appear in the TCRdb table, and some are missing; sequencing was by immunoSEQ multiplex PCR. The data contain roughly 120,000 clones, roughly 70% of them singletons. A note on this clone: Its antigen is undetermined.

As for the donors, each was a healthy bone marrow donor. This clonotype originated in a woman aged 40 to 49 in good health and CMV-seropositive. The gene calls are TRBV6-1 and TRBJ2-5; 7 nucleotides agree with TRBD1. The sample was PBMCs. The chain's CDR3 is CASSEASGTVYQETQYF. The CDR3 DNA follows: TGTGCCAGCAGTGAAGCCTCCGGGACAGTGTACCAAGAGACCCAGTACTTC.